The next 30 T cell receptor beta chains were all read from a single sample in a study of cytomegalovirus exposure and HLA in healthy donors. PCR was performed using 60 Vbeta and 13 Jbeta primers. Sequencing used immunoSEQ multiplex PCR; TCRdb keeps in-frame clones, though not all of them. The repertoire consists of 100,000 to 150,000 clones, with roughly 75% occurring once and the leading ten covering less than 6.5%. The sequenced material came from PBMCs. The receptors originated from a man younger than 40 in good health and CMV-seronegative.

The chain employs TRBV5-4 and TRBJ2-1, with TRBD2 matching over 7 bases. Germline CDR1 is SGHNT and CDR2 is YYREEE (reference sequence). CDR3 length equals 16 residues. The V and J ends lost 0 bases and 5 bases, in that order; junction bases with no gene match: 8. CDR3 sequence: CASSLGRLADDNEQFF. The DNA of the CDR3 is TGTGCCAGCAGCTTGGGGCGTCTAGCGGACGACAATGAGCAGTTCTTC.

This clone was counted a few times. The V and J genes are TRBV5-1 and TRBJ2-1; 11 positions agree with TRBD2. CDR3 length: 15 residues. V shed 5 bases and J 2 bases; nucleotides not matched to a gene: 3. The germline CDR1 and CDR2 sequences are SGHRS and YFSETQ. The CDR3 sequence is CASRLSGGAYNEQFF. CDR3 nucleotides: TGCGCCAGCAGACTTAGCGGGGGGGCCTACAATGAGCAGTTCTTC.

The chain couples TRBV29-1 to TRBJ1-1, with D hard to call. Looked up from germline, CDR1 is SQVTM and CDR2 is ANQGSEA. The CDR3 consists of 13 residues. The V and J ends lost 5 bases and 1 base respectively, with 11 bases between them. The CDR3 DNA reads as TGCAGCGTTCGGGCGGGGAGGAACACTGAAGCTTTCTTT. Residues: CSVRAGRNTEAFF.

The chain has TRBV29-1 and TRBJ2-1; possibly TRBD1 for D (6 bases). CDR1 is SQVTM and CDR2 is ANQGSEA in the germline V gene. V lost 6 bases, J lost 4 bases, and 19 bases lay in between. This CDR3 region has 15 residues. The CDR3, as DNA: TGCAGCGTCATTTCGATGGGGGCGCGTTACAATGAGCAGTTCTTC. Translating it yields CSVISMGARYNEQFF.

The chain carries TRBV28 and TRBJ2-7, with 8 bases identical to TRBD1. From germline, CDR1 is MDHEN and CDR2 SYDVKM. V lost 6 bases, J lost 4 bases, and 17 bases stayed unmatched. The CDR3 runs to 17 residues. CDR3 amino acids: CASRSHRFRTGRYEQYF. CDR3 DNA sequence: TGTGCCAGCAGATCCCACCGATTTAGGACAGGGAGGTACGAGCAGTACTTC.

The rearrangement joins TRBV9 to TRBJ2-1; TRBD2 aligns across 11 bases. J was trimmed by 7 bases and V by 0 bases; bases with no gene match: 3. Germline V CDR1 and CDR2: SGDLS, YYNGEE. CDR3 length: 15 residues. CDR3 protein: CASSVASSGRNEQFF. CDR3 bases: TGTGCCAGCAGCGTAGCGTCTAGCGGGAGGAATGAGCAGTTCTTC.

The chain has TRBV19 and TRBJ1-5; 7 nucleotides align to TRBD1. V was clipped by 3 bases and J by 6 bases; unmatched bases: 2. The CDR3 covers 13 residues. The germline gives CDR1 LNHDA, CDR2 SQIVND (reference sequence). In nucleotides, the CDR3 is TGTGCCAGTAGTATCCAGGGGGGTCAGCCCCAGCATTTT. It yields the protein CASSIQGGQPQHF.

This chain links TRBV7-2 with TRBJ2-1; possibly TRBD2 for D (6 bases). The CDR3 spans 13 residues. V was cut by 5 bases and J by 7 bases, with 12 bases left in between. Germline V CDR1 and CDR2: SGHTA, FQGNSA. CDR3 region: CASSPSGLNEQFF. The CDR3 DNA reads TGTGCCAGCAGCCCCAGCGGGCTGAATGAGCAGTTCTTC.

The rearrangement joins TRBV6-6 to TRBJ1-5; D call uncertain. The V gene's germline CDR1 is MNHNY and CDR2 SVGAGI (reference sequence). The V and J ends lost 3 bases and 0 bases respectively, with 6 bases between them. CDR3 length: 14 residues. CDR3 nucleotide sequence: TGTGCCAGCAGTTATGAGGGTAGCAATCAGCCCCAGCATTTT. It specifies CASSYEGSNQPQHF.

The chain uses TRBV5-4 and TRBJ2-1; 9 positions match TRBD2. The CDR3 is made up of 17 amino acids. J lost 6 bases, V lost 7 bases, and 17 bases had no gene match. Per germline, CDR1 SGHNT and CDR2 YYREEE (reference sequence). This CDR3 reads CASGSSGRRNFRNEQFF. The CDR3 DNA is TGTGCCAGCGGCTCGAGCGGGAGGCGAAATTTCCGCAATGAGCAGTTCTTC. Full variable domain (outside the CDR3, taken from reference TRBV5-4 and TRBJ2-1): ETGVTQSPTHLIKTRGQQVTLRCSSQSGHNTVSWYQQALGQGPQFIFQYYREEENGRGNFPPRFSGLQFPNYSSELNVNALELDDSALYLCASGSSGRRNFRNEQFFGPGTRLTVL.

V usage is TRBV5-6 and J usage is TRBJ2-7; TRBD1 is a possible D gene (5 bases). The CDR3 totals 13 residues. V lost 3 bases and J 2 bases, leaving 9 bases between the germline ends. CDR1 and CDR2 (germline): SGHDT, YYEEEE. The chain's CDR3 is CASSSQVTYEQYF. Written as DNA, the CDR3 is TGTGCCAGCAGCTCACAGGTAACCTACGAGCAGTACTTC.

Turning to this clone: The same CDR3 arises from other DNA sequences in this sample as well. The V gene is TRBV6-1, the J gene TRBJ1-6, with D possibly being TRBD1 (6 bases). V lost 2 bases and J lost 7, with 21 bases in between. The germline V gene has CDR1 MNHNS and CDR2 SASEGT. CDR3 size: 18 residues. CDR3 amino acids: CASSEPPPGGGANSPLHF. CDR3 bases: TGTGCCAGCAGTGAACCCCCCCCGGGTGGGGGCGCAAATTCACCCCTCCACTTT.

This chain joins TRBV28 and TRBJ1-2, with 7 bases that match TRBD1. Germline V gives CDR1 MDHEN, CDR2 SYDVKM. V shed 6 bases, J shed 4 bases, and the junction held 8 bases outside the gene matches. The CDR3 has 14 residues. CDR3 region: CASRLGQDTYGYTF. The CDR3 region has the DNA TGTGCCAGCAGACTAGGACAGGATACCTATGGCTACACCTTC.

The chain employs TRBV29-1 and TRBJ1-1; 8 positions agree with TRBD1. The CDR3 loop spans 15 amino acids. With 3 bases clipped from V and 2 bases from J, the junction kept 8 bases outside the gene matches. Germline values: CDR1 SQVTM, CDR2 ANQGSEA. This CDR3 is CSVDVVGTGNTEAFF. DNA for the CDR3: TGCAGCGTTGATGTCGTTGGGACAGGAAACACTGAAGCTTTCTTT.

The DNA of the CDR3 is TGTGCCAGCAGCACCGGACAGACCGGTAATGAAAAACTGTTTTTT. Its translation: CASSTGQTGNEKLFF. The chain couples TRBV5-5 to TRBJ1-4, with D maybe TRBD1 (6 bases). CDR3 size: 15 residues. CDR1 and CDR2 from the germline V gene are SGHKS and YYEKEE (reference sequence). The V gene lost 4 bases and the J gene lost 4 bases, with 14 bases spanning the gap.

This chain joins TRBV28 and TRBJ2-7, with TRBD1 matching over 8 bases. This CDR3 is 14 amino acids long. The germline gives CDR1 MDHEN, CDR2 SYDVKM. The ends lost 5 bases at V and 2 bases at J; junction bases unmatched: 5. CDR3 bases: TGTGCCAGCAGTCTGTTGACAGGGGCCTACGAGCAGTACTTC. Translation: CASSLLTGAYEQYF.

This clone was seen a single time. This chain connects TRBV5-1 to TRBJ1-1; 8 bases are a match to TRBD1. CDR1 and CDR2 from the germline V gene are SGHRS and YFSETQ. After removal of 4 bases from V and 1 base from J, the junction contained 3 bases not matched to a gene. This CDR3 region has 14 residues. The CDR3 sequence: CASSIQGANTEAFF. The CDR3, as DNA: TGCGCCAGCAGCATTCAGGGGGCGAACACTGAAGCTTTCTTT.

A single count supports this clone. This sequence joins TRBV6-5 and TRBJ1-2, with TRBD1 matching 9 bases. Germline CDR1 and CDR2: MNHEY and SVGAGI. This CDR3 spans 14 amino acids. V lost 2 bases and J lost 7; bases outside the gene matches: 5. This CDR3 is CASSYRTGVIGYTF. CDR3 nucleotide sequence: TGTGCCAGCAGTTACCGGACAGGGGTCATTGGCTACACCTTC.

The gene calls are TRBV7-8 and TRBJ2-1; weak D call: TRBD1 (6 bases). Trimming left V 5 bases short and J 12 bases short, with 14 bases between. The CDR3 contains 12 residues. CDR1 is SGHVS, CDR2 FQNEAQ, per germline. In DNA, the CDR3 is TGTGCCAGCAGCGACGGAAGGGGGAGGCAGTTCTTC. This codes for CASSDGRGRQFF.

The rearrangement uses TRBV5-6 and TRBJ2-3; D perhaps matches TRBD2 (5 bases). In germline, CDR1 is SGHDT, CDR2 YYEEEE. The V end lost 1 base, the J end lost 6 bases, and 18 bases lay between the germline ends. The CDR3 extends over 16 amino acids. The CDR3 nucleotides are TGTGCCAGCAGCTTGCTAACGGAGGCGGGTGCGGATACGCAGTATTTT. It encodes CASSLLTEAGADTQYF. Full variable domain (missing parts from reference TRBV5-6 and TRBJ2-3): DAGVTQSPTHLIKTRGQQVTLRCSPKSGHDTVSWYQQALGQGPQFIFQYYEEEERQRGNFPDRFSGHQFPNYSSELNVNALLLGDSALYLCASSLLTEAGADTQYFGPGTRLTVL.

In the case of this clone: The sample holds other DNA sequences that translate to the same CDR3. CDR3 in DNA: TGTGCCAGCTCACCCTCGGCAACTAATGAAAAACTGTTTTTT. Translation: CASSPSATNEKLFF. The chain couples TRBV18 to TRBJ1-4; the D is unclear. Trimming shortened V by 3 bases and J by 0 bases, and 5 bases separated the two germline ends. This CDR3 region has 14 residues. Germline-derived CDR1 and CDR2 are KGHSH and LQKENI. The entire variable domain, with the rest obtained from reference TRBV18 and TRBJ1-4, is as follows: NAGVMQNPRHLVRRRGQEARLRCSPMKGHSHVYWYRQLPEEGLKFMVYLQKENIIDESGMPKERFSAEFPKEGPSILRIQQVVRGDSAAYFCASSPSATNEKLFFGSGTQLSVL.

The gene calls are TRBV5-4 and TRBJ2-7, with TRBD1 matching 7 bases. Germline V gene lookup returns CDR1 SGHNT and CDR2 YYREEE (reference sequence). J lost 7 bases, V lost 4 bases, and 8 bases had no gene match. This CDR3 has 13 residues. The CDR3 DNA sequence: TGTGCCAGCAGCGGGGACAGCCTGTTTGAGCAGTACTTC. Translated, it gives CASSGDSLFEQYF.

This clone was picked up a small number of times. V usage is TRBV4-1 and J usage is TRBJ1-4, with TRBD1 matching over 8 bases. Germline V lookup: CDR1 MGHRA, CDR2 YSYEKL. This CDR3 is 18 amino acids long. V trimming: 2 bases; J trimming: 8 bases; junction bases outside the gene matches: 16. CDR3 sequence reads: CASSQRARQGAFPEKLFF. For the CDR3, the DNA is TGCGCCAGCAGCCAACGGGCGAGGCAGGGGGCCTTCCCAGAAAAACTGTTTTTT.

This chain uses TRBV5-1 with TRBJ1-5; unclear D gene. There are 14 residues in the CDR3. Trimming removed 4 bases from V and 5 bases from J, with 13 bases in between. CDR1 is SGHRS, CDR2 YFSETQ, per germline. CDR3 sequence: CASSPDKFDQPQHF. The CDR3 coding sequence is TGCGCCAGCAGCCCTGACAAATTCGATCAGCCCCAGCATTTT.

The CDR3 DNA sequence: TGTGCCAGCAGTCCCCAGGGGGGCAATCAGCCCCAGCATTTT. Its translation: CASSPQGGNQPQHF. The chain is built from TRBV28 and TRBJ1-5, with 7 positions matching TRBD1. The CDR3 covers 14 residues. V gave up 5 bases and J gave up 2 bases; unmatched junction bases: 3. Per germline, CDR1 MDHEN and CDR2 SYDVKM.

CDR3 residues: CASSGRGRGASGTEAFF. DNA of the CDR3: TGTGCCAGCAGTGGTCGTGGCAGGGGGGCAAGTGGAACTGAAGCTTTCTTT. The chain recombines TRBV2 with TRBJ1-1; 7 nucleotides agree with TRBD1. With V trimmed by 4 bases and J by 5 bases, 16 bases remained unmatched. The CDR3 contains 17 residues. Germline lookup yields CDR1 SNHLY and CDR2 FYNNEI.

The chain uses TRBV6-6 and TRBJ1-4; a possible D gene is TRBD1 (5 bases). CDR3 length equals 14 residues. Trimming left V 8 bases short and J 2 bases short, with 12 bases between. The germline V gene encodes CDR1 MNHNY and CDR2 SVGAGI (reference sequence). The DNA of the CDR3 is TGTGCCAGCGTGCGGGGGACGACTAATGAAAAACTGTTTTTT. Translated: CASVRGTTNEKLFF.

By sample fraction, this clone is medium-sized. The J gene is TRBJ1-1, the V gene TRBV19; the D is unclear. The CDR3 runs 13 residues. Germline V CDR1 and CDR2: LNHDA, SQIVND (reference sequence). V was trimmed by 5 bases and J by 3 bases, leaving 10 bases between them. The CDR3 region is CASSPLTYTEAFF. Written as DNA, the CDR3 is TGTGCCAGTAGTCCTCTGACATACACTGAAGCTTTCTTT.

The chain carries TRBV29-1 and TRBJ2-3; 9 bases are shared with TRBD1. The CDR3 extends over 15 amino acids. The J segment lost 4 bases and the V segment lost 4 bases, leaving 9 bases of the junction unmatched. Germline lookup yields CDR1 SQVTM and CDR2 ANQGSEA. The CDR3 nucleotides read TGCAGCGTTGTTGGAGGGACAGGGACCGCAGATACGCAGTATTTT. This translates into CSVVGGTGTADTQYF.

This clone showed up just a few times. The chain couples TRBV18 to TRBJ2-5, with D perhaps TRBD1 (5 bases). The DNA end is more similar to TRBJ2-7, so the J call may be wrong. Germline V gives CDR1 KGHSH, CDR2 LQKENI. The CDR3 is 14 residues long. CDR3 residues: CASSPGRKTYEQYF. Written as DNA, the CDR3 is TGTGCCAGCTCACCGGGGCGGAAGACCTACGAGCAGTACTTC.